What follows are 12 T cell receptor beta chains derived from one specimen sequenced in a study of post-analysis software for immune sequencing data. Presence of unique molecular identifiers characterized the TCR beta cDNA libraries. TCRdb processed the PCR reads anew with MiXCR; each CDR3 protein has one entry. The sample has about 770,000 distinct CDR3 sequences; roughly 50% are singletons. Antigens for these TCRs are unknown. Study conclusions and caveats: Included in a set of a handful of TRBV segments more frequent in patients than controls were TRBV5-6, TRBV5-1 and TRBV20-1.

The specimen sequenced was blood. The receptors derive from a girl aged 10 to 17 with multiple sclerosis.

This rearrangement joins TRBV28 to TRBJ2-5; 7 positions agree with TRBD2. Per germline, CDR1 MDHEN and CDR2 SYDVKM. J gave up 2 bases and V 6 bases, and 15 bases lay outside the gene matches. The CDR3 is made up of 17 amino acids. The CDR3, as DNA: TGTGCCAGCAGGCCCCCTCCCCTAGCGGCCCTACAAGAGACCCAGTACTTC. Encoded protein: CASRPPPLAALQETQYF.

This clonotype turned up a few times. The V call is TRBV15, the J call TRBJ2-1; weak D call: TRBD2 (6 bases). Germline V gives CDR1 LNHNV, CDR2 YYDKDF (reference sequence). CDR3 length: 17 amino acids. Trimming left V 7 bases short and J 0 bases short, with 19 bases between. CDR3 in amino acids: CATTKFRRDLSYNEQFF. CDR3 nucleotides: TGTGCCACCACCAAGTTCAGGCGGGACCTCTCCTACAATGAGCAGTTCTTC.

The chain has TRBV7-2 and TRBJ2-5; no clear D gene. The CDR3 is made up of 16 amino acids. The germline V gene has CDR1 SGHTA and CDR2 FQGNSA. V was cut by 0 bases and J by 2 bases, with 13 bases left in between. The CDR3 DNA reads as TGTGCCAGCAGCTTAGCGTTGGGAACAGCACAAGAGACCCAGTACTTC. It encodes CASSLALGTAQETQYF.

The chain is built from TRBV14 and TRBJ2-7; the match to TRBD1 covers 7 bases. CDR1 and CDR2 from the germline V gene are SGHDN and FVKESK. The CDR3 totals 14 residues. Trimming took 3 bases from V and 4 from J; bases not matched to a gene: 6. The CDR3 DNA reads TGTGCCAGCAGCCACTGGGACAGTAAATACGAGCAGTACTTC. Encoded protein: CASSHWDSKYEQYF.

This chain links TRBV7-3 with TRBJ1-2, with TRBD1 matching 7 bases. This CDR3 comprises 13 residues. Looked up from germline, CDR1 is SGHTA and CDR2 is FQGTGA. Germline trimming cut 6 bases from V and 4 bases from J; bases unmatched to any gene: 5. In DNA form, the CDR3 reads TGTGCCAGCAGTTACGGGACAGCCTATGGCTACACCTTC. It specifies CASSYGTAYGYTF. Variable domain in full (rest from reference TRBV7-3 and TRBJ1-2): GAGVSQTPSNKVTEKGKYVELRCDPISGHTALYWYRQSLGQGPEFLIYFQGTGAADDSGLPNDRFFAVRPEGSVSTLKIQRTERGDSAVYLCASSYGTAYGYTFGSGTRLTVV.

This chain connects TRBV10-3 to TRBJ2-1; 7 bases are shared with TRBD2. Germline V gene lookup returns CDR1 ENHRY and CDR2 SYGVKD. J gave up 3 bases and V 4 bases, and 9 bases lay outside the gene matches. The CDR3 length is 16 residues. The CDR3 protein is CAISGGSVAFYNEQFF. The CDR3 DNA sequence: TGTGCCATCAGTGGCGGGAGTGTCGCATTCTACAATGAGCAGTTCTTC.

This chain links TRBV7-2 with TRBJ2-4, with 8 positions matching TRBD2. The end of the DNA aligns better with TRBJ2-5, so the J call may be wrong. The CDR3 is 18 residues long. Germline CDR1 is SGHTA and CDR2 is FQGNSA. CDR3 loop: CASSLRLARGPAKETQYF. In nucleotides, the CDR3 is TGTGCCAGCAGCCTCCGACTAGCGAGAGGGCCGGCTAAGGAGACCCAGTACTTC.

V and J are TRBV29-1 and TRBJ1-2, with 7 positions matching TRBD1. The ends lost 6 bases at V and 0 bases at J; junction bases unmatched: 10. Germline CDR1 is SQVTM and CDR2 is ANQGSEA. This CDR3 spans 15 amino acids. The CDR3 nucleotides are TGCAGCGTGGAGAAGGGGACAGCACCTAACTATGGCTACACCTTC. Translation gives CSVEKGTAPNYGYTF.

This clonotype was observed a handful of times. This chain connects TRBV21-1 to TRBJ2-1; the D call TRBD2 from the table was never checked on the DNA. TRBV21-1 is termed a pseudogene. The CDR3 is 17 residues long. CDR3 residues: CASNRSLVVCSYNEQFF. CDR3 in DNA: TGTGCCAGCAATCGAAGCTTGGTAGTCTGCTCCTACAATGAGCAGTTCTTC.

As concerns this clonotype: The junction shows a germline mismatch at one end, possibly a read error. The chain uses TRBV7-7 and TRBJ2-3; D uncertain. Germline-derived CDR1 and CDR2 are SSHAT and FNYEAQ (reference sequence). CDR3 length equals 14 residues. CDR3 amino acids: CASSSMGSTDTQYF. Here the CDR3 DNA reads TGTGCTAGCAGCTCGATGGGCAGCACAGATACGCAGTATTTT.

This clonotype was picked up a small number of times. This sequence joins TRBV9 and TRBJ2-3, with a weak D call TRBD2 (6 bases). Per germline, CDR1 SGDLS and CDR2 YYNGEE. This CDR3 is built from 16 residues. Trimming removed 4 bases at V and 4 bases at J, with 19 bases between. The CDR3 coding sequence is TGTGCCAGCAGCCAAACTCTAGCGAGAACAGCAGATACGCAGTATTTT. It specifies CASSQTLARTADTQYF.

V usage is TRBV20-1 and J usage is TRBJ2-3, with D maybe TRBD1 (5 bases). Germline loops: CDR1 DFQATT, CDR2 SNEGSKA (reference sequence). This CDR3 contains 15 residues. The V end lost 0 bases, the J end lost 1 base, and 11 bases lay between the germline ends. For the CDR3, the DNA is TGCAGTGCTAGAGATTTAGGGGATCGCACAGATACGCAGTATTTT. Translated: CSARDLGDRTDTQYF.